The rows below give T cell receptor beta chains drawn from one sample of a study of CD8 T cells in Susac syndrome. TCRdb reprocessed the immunoSEQ multiplex PCR reads via MiXCR and lists one record per CDR3 protein. Among just over 150,000 distinct CDR3 sequences listed, over 85% were seen once. The sample was CD8+ T cells from PBMCs. These receptors originate from a human donor with multiple sclerosis. CDR3s include the opening cysteine and the closing phenylalanine or tryptophan. Each record gives: clone size, D gene, J gene, V gene, CDR3 protein, CDR3 DNA. A D gene is named only where the DNA matches it firmly. Expanded clones get a size class; other rows say once, few or many, or leave the size out.

clone size: NA; D gene: NA; J gene: TRBJ1-1; V gene: TRBV19; CDR3 protein: CASRPQGATEAFF; CDR3 DNA: TGTGCCAGTAGACCACAAGGGGCCACTGAAGCTTTCTTT
clone size: once; D gene: TRBD1; J gene: TRBJ2-1; V gene: TRBV2; CDR3 protein: CASSVVRDRDMNEQFF; CDR3 DNA: TGTGCCAGCAGTGTAGTTCGGGACAGGGATATGAATGAGCAGTTCTTC
clone size: NA; D gene: NA; J gene: TRBJ1-4; V gene: TRBV27; CDR3 protein: CASSLFRAATNEKLFF; CDR3 DNA: TGTGCCAGCAGTTTATTCAGGGCCGCAACTAATGAAAAACTGTTTTTT
clone size: NA; D gene: TRBD1; J gene: TRBJ2-2; V gene: TRBV23-1; CDR3 protein: CASSQSGGTDTGELFF; CDR3 DNA: TGCGCCAGCAGTCAATCAGGGGGCACGGACACCGGGGAGCTGTTTTTT
clone size: NA; D gene: TRBD1; J gene: TRBJ2-1; V gene: TRBV27; CDR3 protein: CASSSGQGYNEQFF; CDR3 DNA: TGTGCCAGCAGTTCGGGACAGGGATACAATGAGCAGTTCTTC
clone size: NA; D gene: NA; J gene: TRBJ2-7; V gene: TRBV7-9; CDR3 protein: CASSGDMDYSYEQYF; CDR3 DNA: TGTGCCAGCAGCGGGGACATGGATTACTCCTACGAGCAGTACTTC
clone size: NA; D gene: TRBD2; J gene: TRBJ2-1; V gene: TRBV7-8; CDR3 protein: CASSPQRGAYNEQFF; CDR3 DNA: TGTGCCAGCAGCCCCCAGCGGGGGGCCTACAATGAGCAGTTCTTC
clone size: NA; D gene: TRBD2; J gene: TRBJ2-7; V gene: TRBV11-3; CDR3 protein: CASSSVRGGYEQYF; CDR3 DNA: TGTGCCAGCAGCTCCGTTCGGGGGGGCTACGAGCAGTACTTC
clone size: NA; D gene: NA; J gene: TRBJ1-2; V gene: TRBV20-1; CDR3 protein: CSARVQAFYGYTF; CDR3 DNA: TGCAGTGCTAGAGTGCAGGCTTTCTATGGCTACACCTTC
clone size: NA; D gene: TRBD2; J gene: TRBJ2-1; V gene: TRBV9; CDR3 protein: CASSRGTSGVYNEQFF; CDR3 DNA: TGTGCCAGCAGCCGCGGGACTAGCGGGGTCTACAATGAGCAGTTCTTC
clone size: NA; D gene: NA; J gene: TRBJ2-7; V gene: TRBV18; CDR3 protein: CASSSTRAYEQYF; CDR3 DNA: TGTGCCAGCTCCTCGACGAGAGCATACGAGCAGTACTTC
clone size: NA; D gene: NA; J gene: TRBJ2-1; V gene: TRBV3-1; CDR3 protein: CASSQVGTGPYNEQFF; CDR3 DNA: TGTGCCAGCAGCCAAGTAGGGACTGGGCCCTACAATGAGCAGTTCTTC
clone size: NA; D gene: NA; J gene: TRBJ1-1; V gene: TRBV29-1; CDR3 protein: CSFRGSRSEAFF; CDR3 DNA: TGCAGCTTTCGGGGCTCGAGGTCTGAAGCTTTCTTT
clone size: NA; D gene: TRBD1; J gene: TRBJ2-5; V gene: TRBV7-2; CDR3 protein: CASSPRTGKETQYF; CDR3 DNA: TGTGCCAGCAGCCCTCGGACAGGGAAAGAGACCCAGTACTTC
clone size: NA; D gene: NA; J gene: TRBJ1-5; V gene: TRBV2; CDR3 protein: CASSEDEGASNQPQHF; CDR3 DNA: TGTGCCAGCAGTGAAGATGAGGGTGCGAGCAATCAGCCCCAGCATTTT
clone size: NA; D gene: NA; J gene: TRBJ1-2; V gene: TRBV27; CDR3 protein: CASSFLGGAYGYTF; CDR3 DNA: TGTGCCAGCAGTTTTCTGGGCGGGGCCTATGGCTACACCTTC
clone size: NA; D gene: TRBD1; J gene: TRBJ2-5; V gene: TRBV27; CDR3 protein: CASSVDRAETQYF; CDR3 DNA: TGTGCCAGCAGTGTCGACAGGGCAGAGACCCAGTACTTC
clone size: NA; D gene: TRBD1; J gene: TRBJ1-1; V gene: TRBV29-1; CDR3 protein: CSVGTVFMNTEAFF; CDR3 DNA: TGCAGCGTCGGGACAGTCTTTATGAACACTGAAGCTTTCTTT
clone size: NA; D gene: NA; J gene: TRBJ2-2; V gene: TRBV9; CDR3 protein: CASTTDANTGELFF; CDR3 DNA: TGTGCCAGCACGACAGACGCGAACACCGGGGAGCTGTTTTTT
clone size: NA; D gene: NA; J gene: TRBJ2-1; V gene: TRBV9; CDR3 protein: CASSAQGSTYNEQFF; CDR3 DNA: TGTGCCAGCAGTGCCCAGGGATCAACCTACAATGAGCAGTTCTTC
clone size: NA; D gene: NA; J gene: TRBJ2-7; V gene: TRBV13; CDR3 protein: CASSLARTQGRFSYEQYF; CDR3 DNA: TGTGCCAGCAGCTTAGCCCGTACACAGGGTCGGTTCTCCTACGAGCAGTACTTC
clone size: NA; D gene: NA; J gene: TRBJ2-7; V gene: TRBV9; CDR3 protein: CASSPSGTPAEQYF; CDR3 DNA: TGTGCCAGCAGCCCCTCCGGGACTCCCGCCGAGCAGTACTTC
clone size: NA; D gene: NA; J gene: TRBJ2-7; V gene: TRBV6-6; CDR3 protein: CASSWAEQGRGNEQYF; CDR3 DNA: TGTGCCAGCAGTTGGGCCGAACAGGGTAGAGGGAACGAGCAGTACTTC
clone size: NA; D gene: NA; J gene: TRBJ2-1; V gene: TRBV9; CDR3 protein: CASSGQGGDYNEQFF; CDR3 DNA: TGTGCCAGCAGCGGACAGGGCGGGGACTACAATGAGCAGTTCTTC
clone size: NA; D gene: NA; J gene: TRBJ2-1; V gene: TRBV30; CDR3 protein: CAWSVSGGRSYNEQFF; CDR3 DNA: TGTGCCTGGAGTGTGTCCGGGGGGCGTTCCTACAATGAGCAGTTCTTC
clone size: NA; D gene: TRBD1; J gene: TRBJ1-5; V gene: TRBV9; CDR3 protein: CASSNTGGSNQPQHF; CDR3 DNA: TGTGCCAGCAGCAATACAGGGGGAAGCAATCAGCCCCAGCATTTT